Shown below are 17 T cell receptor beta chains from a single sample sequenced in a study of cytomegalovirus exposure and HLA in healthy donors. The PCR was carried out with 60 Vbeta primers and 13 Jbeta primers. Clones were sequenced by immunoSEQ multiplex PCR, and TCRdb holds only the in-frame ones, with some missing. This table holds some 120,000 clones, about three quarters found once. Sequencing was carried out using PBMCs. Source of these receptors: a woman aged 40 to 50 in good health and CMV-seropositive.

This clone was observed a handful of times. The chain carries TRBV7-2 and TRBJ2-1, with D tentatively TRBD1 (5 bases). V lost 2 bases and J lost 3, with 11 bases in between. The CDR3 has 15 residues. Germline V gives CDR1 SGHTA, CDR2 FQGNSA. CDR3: CASSLSRALYNEQFF. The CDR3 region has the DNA TGTGCCAGCAGCTTATCCAGGGCACTCTACAATGAGCAGTTCTTC.

CDR3 coding DNA: TGTGCCAGTAGTATATCGGTAGCCTACGAGCAGTACTTC. Translated, it gives CASSISVAYEQYF. This chain links TRBV19 with TRBJ2-7; the D is unclear. V shed 2 bases and J shed 2 bases, with 7 bases lying between them. The CDR3 covers 13 residues. Looked up from germline, CDR1 is LNHDA and CDR2 is SQIVND (reference sequence).

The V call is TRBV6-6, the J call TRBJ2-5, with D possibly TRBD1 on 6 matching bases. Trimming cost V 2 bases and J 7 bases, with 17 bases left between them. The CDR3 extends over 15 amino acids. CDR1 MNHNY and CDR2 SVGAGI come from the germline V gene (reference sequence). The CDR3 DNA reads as TGTGCCAGCAGTTACGTGGCAGGCGCAGGGGTGACCCAGTACTTC. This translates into CASSYVAGAGVTQYF.

CDR3 residues: CASSFEGGAGANVLTF. The DNA for the CDR3 is TGTGCCAGCAGTTTCGAGGGAGGGGCTGGGGCCAACGTCCTGACTTTC. The rearrangement links TRBV6-6 to TRBJ2-6, with TRBD2 identical over 7 bases. There are 16 residues in the CDR3. Unmatched junction bases numbered 5, after V lost 4 bases and J lost 2 bases. Germline V gene sequence: CDR1 MNHNY, CDR2 SVGAGI (reference sequence).

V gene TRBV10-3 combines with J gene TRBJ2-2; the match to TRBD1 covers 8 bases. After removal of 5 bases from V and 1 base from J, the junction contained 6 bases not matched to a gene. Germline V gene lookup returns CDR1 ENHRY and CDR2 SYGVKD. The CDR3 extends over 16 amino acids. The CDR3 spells CAISIPGTGNTGELFF. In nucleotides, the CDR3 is TGTGCCATCAGTATACCCGGGACAGGGAACACCGGGGAGCTGTTTTTT.

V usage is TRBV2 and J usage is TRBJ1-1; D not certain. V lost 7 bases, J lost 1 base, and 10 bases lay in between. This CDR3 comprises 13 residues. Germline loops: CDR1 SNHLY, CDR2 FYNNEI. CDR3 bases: TGTGCCAGCATTATAGCCCAGAACACTGAAGCTTTCTTT. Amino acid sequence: CASIIAQNTEAFF. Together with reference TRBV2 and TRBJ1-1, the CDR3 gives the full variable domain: EPEVTQTPSHQVTQMGQEVILRCVPISNHLYFYWYRQILGQKVEFLVSFYNNEISEKSEIFDDQFSVERPDGSNFTLKIRSTKLEDSAMYFCASIIAQNTEAFFGQGTRLTVV.

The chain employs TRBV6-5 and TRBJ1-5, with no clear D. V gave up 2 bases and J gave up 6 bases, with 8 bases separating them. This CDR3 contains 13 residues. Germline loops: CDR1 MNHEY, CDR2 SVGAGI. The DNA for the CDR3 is TGTGCCAGCAGTTACGAAGGCGGTCAGCCCCAGCATTTT. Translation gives CASSYEGGQPQHF.

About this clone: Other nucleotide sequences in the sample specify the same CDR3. CDR3 nucleotide sequence: TGCGCCAGCAGCTTAACAGGGGGCGATTCACCCCTCCACTTT. It encodes CASSLTGGDSPLHF. This rearrangement joins TRBV5-1 to TRBJ1-6, with 9 bases identical to TRBD1. Losses at the gene ends were 2 bases for V and 8 bases for J; bases not matched to a gene: 2. Per the germline V gene, CDR1 is SGHRS and CDR2 is YFSETQ. CDR3 length: 14 amino acids.

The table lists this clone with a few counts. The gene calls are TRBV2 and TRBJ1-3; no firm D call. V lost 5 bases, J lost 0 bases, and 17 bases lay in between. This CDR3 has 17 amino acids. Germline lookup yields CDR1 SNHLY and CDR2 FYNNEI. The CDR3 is CASSRSQAARSGNTIYF. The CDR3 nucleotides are TGTGCCAGCAGTCGTTCCCAGGCCGCTCGCTCTGGAAACACCATATATTTT.

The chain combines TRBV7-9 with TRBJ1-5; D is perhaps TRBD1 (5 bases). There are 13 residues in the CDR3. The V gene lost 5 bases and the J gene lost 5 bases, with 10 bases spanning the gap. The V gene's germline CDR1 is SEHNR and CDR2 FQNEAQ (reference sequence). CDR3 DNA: TGTGCCAGCAGCCTCGGGGGGGATCAGCCCCAGCATTTT. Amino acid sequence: CASSLGGDQPQHF.

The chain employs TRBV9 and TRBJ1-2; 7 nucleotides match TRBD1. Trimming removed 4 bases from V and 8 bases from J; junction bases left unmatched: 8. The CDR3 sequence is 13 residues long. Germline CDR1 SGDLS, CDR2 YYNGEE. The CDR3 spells CASSLRTGLGYTF. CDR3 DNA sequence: TGTGCCAGCAGCCTTAGGACAGGACTAGGCTACACCTTC.

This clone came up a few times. DNA of the CDR3: TGCGCCAGCAGCTCTGGGGGACTTTCCTACAATGAGCAGTTCTTC. Translation: CASSSGGLSYNEQFF. This chain joins TRBV5-1 and TRBJ2-1, with D possibly being TRBD2 (6 bases). The V gene lost 3 bases and the J gene lost 1 base, with 11 bases spanning the gap. Per the germline V gene, CDR1 is SGHRS and CDR2 is YFSETQ. CDR3 length: 15 amino acids.

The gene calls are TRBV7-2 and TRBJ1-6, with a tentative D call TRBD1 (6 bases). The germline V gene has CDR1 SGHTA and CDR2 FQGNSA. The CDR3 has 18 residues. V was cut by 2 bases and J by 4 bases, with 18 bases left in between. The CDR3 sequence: CASSLRSGESRYNSPLHF. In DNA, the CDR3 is TGTGCCAGCAGCTTAAGGTCAGGGGAGAGTAGGTATAATTCACCCCTCCACTTT.

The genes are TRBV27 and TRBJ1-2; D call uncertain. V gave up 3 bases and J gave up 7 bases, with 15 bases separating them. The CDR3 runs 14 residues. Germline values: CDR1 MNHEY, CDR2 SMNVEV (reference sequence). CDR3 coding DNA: TGTGCCAGCAGTTTTGTTTCTTTGGTCGGTGGCTACACCTTC. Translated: CASSFVSLVGGYTF.

The CDR3 here is CASSLRQASYEQYF. DNA of the CDR3: TGTGCCAGCAGCTTGCGACAGGCCTCCTACGAGCAGTACTTC. The rearrangement uses TRBV7-2 and TRBJ2-7; a weak D match, TRBD1 (6 bases). Trimming removed 3 bases at V and 0 bases at J, with 9 bases between. CDR3 length: 14 amino acids. The germline gives CDR1 SGHTA, CDR2 FQGNSA.

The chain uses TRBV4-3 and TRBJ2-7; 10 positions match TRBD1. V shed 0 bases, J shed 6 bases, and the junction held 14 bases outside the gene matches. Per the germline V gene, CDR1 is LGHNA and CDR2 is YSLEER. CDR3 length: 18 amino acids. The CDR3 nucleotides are TGCGCCAGCAGCCAAGAGGTCATCAGGACAGGGGGTCTTTTCGAGCAGTACTTC. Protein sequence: CASSQEVIRTGGLFEQYF.

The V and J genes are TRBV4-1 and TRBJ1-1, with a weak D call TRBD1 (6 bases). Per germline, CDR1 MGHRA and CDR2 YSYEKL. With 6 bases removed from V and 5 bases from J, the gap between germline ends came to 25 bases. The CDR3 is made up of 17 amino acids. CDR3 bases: TGCGCCAGCAGTTCCGACCGGGACACTTCTTCGGGGACTGAAGCTTTCTTT. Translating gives CASSSDRDTSSGTEAFF.